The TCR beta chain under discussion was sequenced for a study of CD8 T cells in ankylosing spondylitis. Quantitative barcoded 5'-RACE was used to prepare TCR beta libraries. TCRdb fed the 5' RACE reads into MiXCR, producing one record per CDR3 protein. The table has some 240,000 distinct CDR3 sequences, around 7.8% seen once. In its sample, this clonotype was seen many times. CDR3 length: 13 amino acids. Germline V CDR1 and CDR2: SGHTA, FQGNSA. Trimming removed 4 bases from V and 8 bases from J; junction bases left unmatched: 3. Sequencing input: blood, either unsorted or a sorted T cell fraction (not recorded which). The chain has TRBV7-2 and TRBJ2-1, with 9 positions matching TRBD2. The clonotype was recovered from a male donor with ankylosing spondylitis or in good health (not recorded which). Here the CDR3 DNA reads TGTGCCAGCAGCTCATCTAGCGGGGATGAGCAGTTCTTC. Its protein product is CASSSSSGDEQFF. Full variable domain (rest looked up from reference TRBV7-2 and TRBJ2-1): GAGVSQSPSNKVTEKGKDVELRCDPISGHTALYWYRQSLGQGLEFLIYFQGNSAPDKSGLPSDRFSAERTGGSVSTLTIQRTQQEDSAVYLCASSSSSGDEQFFGPGTRLTVL.